This TCR beta chain came from a study of T cells after yellow fever vaccination. Germline loops: CDR1 DFQATT, CDR2 SNEGSKA (reference sequence). The CDR3 sequence is 15 residues long. V lost 3 bases and J lost 3; bases outside the gene matches: 8. This clonotype was picked up many times. Its antigen is not known. General study findings and limits: When the response was secondary, it was weaker but reached its peak faster, day 5 versus 15. After the booster, 96% of CD4 and 75% to 90% of CD8 primary-response clones were re-detected. Contamination by abundant bulk-population clonotypes could be present in FACS-sorted repertoires.

One entry per CDR3 protein results from TCRdb running MiXCR on the 5' RACE reads. The data contain 140,000 to 150,000 distinct CDR3 sequences, about 6.2% of them singletons. Sequenced here: CD4+ T cells sorted from PBMCs, sampled 10 days after the yellow fever booster vaccination. The J gene is TRBJ2-5, the V gene TRBV20-1, with 9 bases identical to TRBD2. The source is a man aged 30 to 39 who received the YFV17D yellow fever vaccine. CDR3 in amino acids: CSARGAGGPEETQYF. The CDR3 DNA follows: TGCAGTGCTAGGGGGGCGGGAGGGCCGGAAGAGACCCAGTACTTC.